These 3 T cell receptor beta chains share one sample of origin, sequenced in a study of tumor and adjacent non-tumor tissue in lung cancer. TCRbeta libraries were built with three rounds of nested PCR, modified from ARM-PCR. TCRdb called the multiplex PCR reads again in MiXCR, with one record for every CDR3 protein. This table holds 200,000 to 250,000 distinct CDR3 sequences, roughly 70% found once. RNA was extracted from bulk tissue without any cell sorting. The material sequenced was lung tumor tissue. Receptors were obtained from a man aged 55-75 years with non-small cell lung cancer.

V gene TRBV11-3 combines with J gene TRBJ2-7; 8 nucleotides agree with TRBD1. This CDR3 is built from 17 residues. J was trimmed by 3 bases and V by 10 bases; bases with no gene match: 20. Germline-derived CDR1 and CDR2 are SGHNT and YENEEA. This CDR3 reads CAIRPEGAGQGLYEQYF. The CDR3 coding sequence is TGTGCCATCAGACCAGAGGGGGCCGGACAGGGACTCTACGAGCAGTACTTC.

The rearrangement links TRBV11-2 to TRBJ1-1; D is unresolved. V lost 3 bases and J 2 bases, leaving 16 bases between the germline ends. The CDR3 length is 16 residues. CDR1 and CDR2 (germline): SGHAT, FQNNGV. CDR3 coding DNA: TGTGCCAGCAGCTTCCCGGATACCTCTTACAACACTGAAGCTTTCTTT. It encodes CASSFPDTSYNTEAFF.

Note on this clonotype: Sequence at one end of the junction differs from germline and may be a read error. The rearrangement uses TRBV11-2 and TRBJ2-3; D is tentatively TRBD1 or TRBD2 (5 bases each). The CDR3 extends over 15 amino acids. Per the germline V gene, CDR1 is SGHAT and CDR2 is FQNNGV. The CDR3 reads CASSLTEGLTDTQNF. CDR3 DNA sequence: TGTGCCAGCAGCTTAACCGAGGGGCTGACAGATACGCAGAATTTT.